This T cell receptor beta chain appears in the sequencing data of a study of blood T cells in healthy people across ages. Study overall: About one barcoded TCR beta cDNA was captured per two T cells. Study-wide points: The diversity estimates, figures obtained from one million T cells, were considered underestimates. Donor CMV infection status was unknown, possibly confounding age-related changes in expanded clonotypes.

A J-beta primer mix and a sample-barcoded 5' primer were used in a second PCR of about 6 to 12 cycles. In TCRdb, the 5' RACE reads were re-called with MiXCR into one record per CDR3 protein. Of around 900,000 distinct CDR3 sequences in the sample, about 51% were seen once. The CDR3 spans 13 residues. Germline CDR1 and CDR2: LGHDT and YNNKEL (reference sequence). Trimming pared 4 bases from V and 4 bases from J, leaving 11 bases between. Comments on this clonotype: What it binds is not known.

Sequencing was performed on blood. The TCR was taken from a woman in her sixties or seventies in good health. The chain combines TRBV3-1 with TRBJ2-7; D remains ambiguous. CDR3 loop: CASSPVGEYEQYF. The CDR3 nucleotides read TGTGCCAGCAGCCCTGTTGGAGAGTACGAGCAGTACTTC.